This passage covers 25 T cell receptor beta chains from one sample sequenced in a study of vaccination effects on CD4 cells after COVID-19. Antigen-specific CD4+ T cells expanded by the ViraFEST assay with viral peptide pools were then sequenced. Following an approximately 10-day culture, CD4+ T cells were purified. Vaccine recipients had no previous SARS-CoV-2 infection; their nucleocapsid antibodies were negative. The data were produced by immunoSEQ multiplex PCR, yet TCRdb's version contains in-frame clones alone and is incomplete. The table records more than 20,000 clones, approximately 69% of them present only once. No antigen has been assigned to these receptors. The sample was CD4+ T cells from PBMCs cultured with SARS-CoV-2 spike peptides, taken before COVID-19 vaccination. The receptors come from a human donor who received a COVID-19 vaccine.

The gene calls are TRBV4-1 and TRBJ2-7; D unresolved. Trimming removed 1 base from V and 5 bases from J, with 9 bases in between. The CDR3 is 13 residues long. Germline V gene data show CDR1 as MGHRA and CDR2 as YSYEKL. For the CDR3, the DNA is TGCGCCAGCAGCCAAGGGCAACTCGACGAGCAGTACTTC. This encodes CASSQGQLDEQYF.

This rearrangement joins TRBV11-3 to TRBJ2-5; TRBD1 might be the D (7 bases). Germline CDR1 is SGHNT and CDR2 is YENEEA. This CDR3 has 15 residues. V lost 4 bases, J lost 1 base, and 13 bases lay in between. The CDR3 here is CASSSGGTAQETQYF. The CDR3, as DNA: TGTGCCAGCAGCTCAGGCGGGACAGCCCAAGAGACCCAGTACTTC.

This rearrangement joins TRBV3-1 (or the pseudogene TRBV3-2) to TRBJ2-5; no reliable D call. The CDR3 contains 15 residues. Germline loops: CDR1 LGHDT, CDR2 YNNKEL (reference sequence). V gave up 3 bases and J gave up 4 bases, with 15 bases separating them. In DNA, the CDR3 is TGTGCCAGCAGCCATAAACAGACCCTCGGAGAGACCCAGTACTTC. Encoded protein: CASSHKQTLGETQYF.

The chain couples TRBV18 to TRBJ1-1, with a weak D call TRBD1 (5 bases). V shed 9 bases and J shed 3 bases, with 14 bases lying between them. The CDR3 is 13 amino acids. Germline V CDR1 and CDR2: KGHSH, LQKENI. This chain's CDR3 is CASCPGTHTEAFF. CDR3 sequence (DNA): TGTGCCAGTTGTCCCGGGACCCACACTGAAGCTTTCTTT.

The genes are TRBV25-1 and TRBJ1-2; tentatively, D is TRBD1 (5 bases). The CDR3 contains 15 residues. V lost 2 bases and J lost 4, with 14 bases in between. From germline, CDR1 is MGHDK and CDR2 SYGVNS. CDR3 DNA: TGTGCCAGCAGTGAAGGGGGGGAACCAATCTATGGCTACACCTTC. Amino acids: CASSEGGEPIYGYTF.

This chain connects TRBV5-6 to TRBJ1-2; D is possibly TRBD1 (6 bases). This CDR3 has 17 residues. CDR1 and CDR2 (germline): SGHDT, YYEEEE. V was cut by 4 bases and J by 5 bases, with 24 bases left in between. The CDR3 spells CASSIPDVTGGRYGYTF. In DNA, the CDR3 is TGTGCCAGCAGCATCCCTGACGTGACAGGAGGACGGTATGGCTACACCTTC. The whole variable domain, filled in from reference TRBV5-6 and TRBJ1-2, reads DAGVTQSPTHLIKTRGQQVTLRCSPKSGHDTVSWYQQALGQGPQFIFQYYEEEERQRGNFPDRFSGHQFPNYSSELNVNALLLGDSALYLCASSIPDVTGGRYGYTFGSGTRLTVV.

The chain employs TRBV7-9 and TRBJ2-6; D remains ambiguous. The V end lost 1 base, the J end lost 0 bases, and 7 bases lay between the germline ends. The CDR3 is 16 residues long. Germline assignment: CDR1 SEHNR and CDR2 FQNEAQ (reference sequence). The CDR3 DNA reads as TGTGCCAGCAGCTTAGGCGGCAGCTCTGGGGCCAACGTCCTGACTTTC. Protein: CASSLGGSSGANVLTF.

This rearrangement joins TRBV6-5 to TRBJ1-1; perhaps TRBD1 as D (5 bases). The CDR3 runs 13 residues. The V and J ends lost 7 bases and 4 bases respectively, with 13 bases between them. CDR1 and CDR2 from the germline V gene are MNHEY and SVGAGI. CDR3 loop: CASKVGEVTEAFF. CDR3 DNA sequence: TGTGCCAGCAAAGTAGGGGAGGTCACTGAAGCTTTCTTT.

The CDR3 DNA follows: TGTGCCTGGAGAGAAACCGGGACAGTCCACGAGCAGTACTTC. This translates into CAWRETGTVHEQYF. The V call is TRBV30, the J call TRBJ2-7; TRBD1 matches 7 bases. Germline V gives CDR1 GTSNPN, CDR2 SVGIG (reference sequence). Trimming removed 3 bases from V and 5 bases from J; junction bases left unmatched: 10. This CDR3 region has 14 residues.

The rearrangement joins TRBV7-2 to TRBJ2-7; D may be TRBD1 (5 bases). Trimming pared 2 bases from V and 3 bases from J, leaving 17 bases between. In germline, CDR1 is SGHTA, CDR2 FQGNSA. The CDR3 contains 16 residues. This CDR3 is CASSLRGMGLNYEQYF. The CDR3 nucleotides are TGTGCCAGCAGCTTAAGGGGCATGGGGCTCAACTACGAGCAGTACTTC.

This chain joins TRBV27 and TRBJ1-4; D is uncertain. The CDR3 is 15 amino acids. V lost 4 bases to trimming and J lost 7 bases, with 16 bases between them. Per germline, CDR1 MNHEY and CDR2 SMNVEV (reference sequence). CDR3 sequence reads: CASSSRSYRGEKLFF. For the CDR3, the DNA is TGTGCCAGCAGTTCGCGGTCTTACCGGGGTGAAAAACTGTTTTTT.

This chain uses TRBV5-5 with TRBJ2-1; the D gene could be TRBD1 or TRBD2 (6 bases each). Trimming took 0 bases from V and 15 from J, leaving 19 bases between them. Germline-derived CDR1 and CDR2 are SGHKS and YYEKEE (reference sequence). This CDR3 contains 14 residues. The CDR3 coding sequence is TGTGCCAGCAGCTTGGAATCGGGGGCGTCGGTTCGGTTCTTC. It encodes CASSLESGASVRFF.

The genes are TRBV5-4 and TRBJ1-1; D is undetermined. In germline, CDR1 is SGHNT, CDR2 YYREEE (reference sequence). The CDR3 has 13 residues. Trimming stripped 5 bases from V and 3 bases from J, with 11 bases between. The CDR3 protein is CASSLIGDTEAFF. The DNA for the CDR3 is TGTGCCAGCAGTCTAATCGGGGACACTGAAGCTTTCTTT.

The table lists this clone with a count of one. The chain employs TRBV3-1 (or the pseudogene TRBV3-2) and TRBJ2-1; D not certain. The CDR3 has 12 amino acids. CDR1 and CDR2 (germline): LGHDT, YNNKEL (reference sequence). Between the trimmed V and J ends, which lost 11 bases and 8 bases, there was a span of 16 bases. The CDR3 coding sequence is TGTGCCCCTCCCGGCAATGTTCATGAGCAGTTCTTC. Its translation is CAPPGNVHEQFF.

CDR3 in amino acids: CATSDTRQGADTQYF. The CDR3 bases are TGTGCCACCAGTGATACCCGACAGGGGGCAGATACGCAGTATTTT. J is TRBJ2-3 and V is TRBV24-1; TRBD1 matches at 9 bases. The germline CDR1 and CDR2 sequences are KGHDR and SFDVKD. J lost 4 bases, V lost 3 bases, and 4 bases had no gene match. The CDR3 has 15 residues.

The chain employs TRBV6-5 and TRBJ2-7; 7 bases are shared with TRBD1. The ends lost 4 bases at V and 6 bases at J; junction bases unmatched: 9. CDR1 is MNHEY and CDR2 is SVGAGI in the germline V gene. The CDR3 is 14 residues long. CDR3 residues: CASSSGTVGLEQYF. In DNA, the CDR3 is TGTGCCAGCAGTTCCGGGACAGTGGGGCTCGAGCAGTACTTC.

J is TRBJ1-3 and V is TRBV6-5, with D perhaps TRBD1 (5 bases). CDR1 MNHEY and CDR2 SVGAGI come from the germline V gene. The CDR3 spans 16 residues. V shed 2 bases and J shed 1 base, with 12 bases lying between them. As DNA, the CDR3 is TGTGCCAGCAGTTACACGGGGGGGTTTTCTGGAAACACCATATATTTT. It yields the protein CASSYTGGFSGNTIYF.

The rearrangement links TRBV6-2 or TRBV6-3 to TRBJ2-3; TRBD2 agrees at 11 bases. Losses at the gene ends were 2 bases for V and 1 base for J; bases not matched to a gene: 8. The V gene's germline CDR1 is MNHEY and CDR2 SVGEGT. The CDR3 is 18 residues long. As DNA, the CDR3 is TGTGCCAGCAGTTACGACAGGTCTAGCGGGGGGCGCACAGATACGCAGTATTTT. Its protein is CASSYDRSSGGRTDTQYF.

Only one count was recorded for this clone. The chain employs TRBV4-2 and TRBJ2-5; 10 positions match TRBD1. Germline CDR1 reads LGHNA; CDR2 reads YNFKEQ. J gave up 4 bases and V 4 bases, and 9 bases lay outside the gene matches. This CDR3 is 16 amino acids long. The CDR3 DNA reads TGTGCCAGCAGCCCAATCACCCGGGACAGGGGAGAGACCCAGTACTTC. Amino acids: CASSPITRDRGETQYF.

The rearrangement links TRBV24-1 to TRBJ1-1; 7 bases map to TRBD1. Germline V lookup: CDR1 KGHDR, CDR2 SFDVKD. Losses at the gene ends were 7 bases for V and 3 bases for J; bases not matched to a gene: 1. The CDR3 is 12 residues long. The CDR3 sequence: CATSRGDTEAFF. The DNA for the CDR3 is TGTGCCACCAGCAGGGGGGACACTGAAGCTTTCTTT.

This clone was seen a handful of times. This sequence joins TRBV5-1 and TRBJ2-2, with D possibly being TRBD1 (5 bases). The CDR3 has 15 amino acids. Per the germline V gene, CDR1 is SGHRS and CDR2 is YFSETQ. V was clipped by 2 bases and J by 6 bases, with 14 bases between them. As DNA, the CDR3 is TGCGCCAGCAGCTTAGGGCAGGGTGACGCCGGGGAGCTGTTTTTT. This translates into CASSLGQGDAGELFF. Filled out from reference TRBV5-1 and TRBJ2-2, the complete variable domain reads KAGVTQTPRYLIKTRGQQVTLSCSPISGHRSVSWYQQTPGQGLQFLFEYFSETQRNKGNFPGRFSGRQFSNSRSEMNVSTLELGDSALYLCASSLGQGDAGELFFGEGSRLTVL.

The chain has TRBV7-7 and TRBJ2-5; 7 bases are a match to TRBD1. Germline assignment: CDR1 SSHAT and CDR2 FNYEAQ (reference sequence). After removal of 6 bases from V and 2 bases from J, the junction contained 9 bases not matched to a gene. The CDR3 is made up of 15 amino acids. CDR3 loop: CASSTGRGSQETQYF. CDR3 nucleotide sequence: TGTGCCAGCAGTACGGGCAGGGGGTCACAAGAGACCCAGTACTTC.

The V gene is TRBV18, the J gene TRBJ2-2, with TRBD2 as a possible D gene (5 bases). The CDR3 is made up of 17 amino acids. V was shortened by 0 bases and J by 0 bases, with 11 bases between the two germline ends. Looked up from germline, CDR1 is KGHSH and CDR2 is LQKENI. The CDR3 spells CASSPPNKGANTGELFF. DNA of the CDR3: TGTGCCAGCTCACCACCGAATAAGGGAGCGAACACCGGGGAGCTGTTTTTT.

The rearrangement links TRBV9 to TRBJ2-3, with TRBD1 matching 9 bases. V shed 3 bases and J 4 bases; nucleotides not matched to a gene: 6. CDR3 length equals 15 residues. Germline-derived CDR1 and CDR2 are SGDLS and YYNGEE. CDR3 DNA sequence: TGTGCCAGCAGCGGGAGGGGACAGGGCTCAGATACGCAGTATTTT. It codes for CASSGRGQGSDTQYF.

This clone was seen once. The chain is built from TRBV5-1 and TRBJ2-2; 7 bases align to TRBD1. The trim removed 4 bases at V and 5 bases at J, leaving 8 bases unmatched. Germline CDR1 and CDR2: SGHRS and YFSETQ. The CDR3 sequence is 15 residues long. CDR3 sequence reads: CASSRQGDLTGELFF. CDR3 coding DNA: TGCGCCAGCAGCCGGCAGGGGGATTTGACCGGGGAGCTGTTTTTT.